This TCR beta chain was recovered during a study of T cell responses to AZD1222 COVID-19 vaccine. Findings and limits, study-wide: Among the donors, most were white British and more were female, and clonal diversity was possibly underestimated. Spike-specific TCR breadth and depth rose after two AZD1222 doses. Reportedly, nearly half the spike-specific TCRs target unmutated variant regions.

Worth noting for this clone: As yet, its antigen is unknown.

Produced via immunoSEQ multiplex PCR; TCRdb's table is partial and in-frame only. The sample consists of some 110,000 clones, more than 75% of them appearing once. CDR3 length: 14 residues. The V gene end was trimmed by 6 bases and the J gene end by 5 bases; junction bases not matched to a gene: 7. The V gene's germline CDR1 is MDHEN and CDR2 SYDVKM. This sequence was found in an adult who received the AZD1222 COVID-19 vaccine. The chain is built from TRBV28 and TRBJ1-1, with 9 nucleotides matching TRBD1. Sequenced here: peripheral blood, sampled 28 days after the second AZD1222 dose. The CDR3: CASSLGTGKTEAFF. CDR3 DNA: TGTGCCAGCAGCCTCGGGACAGGGAAGACTGAAGCTTTCTTT.